The next 8 T cell receptor beta chains were all read from a single sample in a study of shared clonotypes between healthy human individuals. Profiled with immunoSEQ multiplex PCR; TCRdb holds only in-frame clones, not every one. The sample contains approximately 940,000 clones, roughly 72% of which appear only once. The sequenced sample consisted of memory CD4+ T cells sorted from blood. The subset was: CD45RA-negative fraction. The receptors stem from a man aged 18 to 29 in good health.

The CDR3 spells CASTIKETQYF. CDR3 DNA sequence: TGTGCCAGCACTATAAAAGAGACCCAGTACTTC. The chain carries TRBV2 and TRBJ2-5; D call uncertain. This CDR3 has 11 amino acids. Trimming cost V 7 bases and J 3 bases, with 6 bases left between them. The germline V gene encodes CDR1 SNHLY and CDR2 FYNNEI.

J is TRBJ1-2 and V is TRBV6-1, with TRBD1 identical over 7 bases. This CDR3 has 16 amino acids. CDR1 and CDR2 (germline): MNHNS, SASEGT. The V and J ends lost 2 bases and 4 bases, in that order; junction bases with no gene match: 10. CDR3 sequence: CASSETGQTNSYGYTF. In DNA, the CDR3 is TGTGCCAGCAGTGAAACGGGACAGACGAACTCCTATGGCTACACCTTC.

The chain links TRBV19 to TRBJ1-6, with a tentative D call TRBD1 (5 bases). This CDR3 region has 16 residues. V gave up 5 bases and J gave up 5 bases, with 16 bases separating them. From germline, CDR1 is LNHDA and CDR2 SQIVND (reference sequence). CDR3 sequence reads: CASSPQGGGHNSPLHF. The CDR3 nucleotides are TGTGCCAGTAGTCCCCAGGGTGGAGGGCATAATTCACCCCTCCACTTT.

This clone was counted a single time. The V call is TRBV27, the J call TRBJ2-2; D gene ambiguous. CDR1 MNHEY and CDR2 SMNVEV come from the germline V gene (reference sequence). Trimming cost V 6 bases and J 1 base, with 6 bases left between them. CDR3 length: 13 residues. The CDR3 coding sequence is TGTGCCAGCAGGACGGTGAACACCGGGGAGCTGTTTTTT. As protein: CASRTVNTGELFF.

The rearrangement links TRBV9 to TRBJ2-2; D not certain. From germline, CDR1 is SGDLS and CDR2 YYNGEE. V was cut by 0 bases and J by 6 bases, with 27 bases left in between. The CDR3 extends over 20 amino acids. CDR3 bases: TGTGCCAGCAGCGTAGTCCCAACGTACGAATGGGCTAACGTTGCCGGGGAGCTGTTTTTT. Amino acid sequence: CASSVVPTYEWANVAGELFF.

This chain connects TRBV5-1 to TRBJ1-6; TRBD1 aligns across 8 bases. CDR1 SGHRS and CDR2 YFSETQ come from the germline V gene. The junction had 3 bases not matched to a gene; V was cut back by 0 bases and J by 10 bases. This CDR3 is built from 14 residues. The CDR3 region has the DNA TGCGCCAGCAGCTTGGGACAGGGGAGCTCACCCCTCCACTTT. Its translation: CASSLGQGSSPLHF.

This rearrangement joins TRBV5-4 to TRBJ2-5; 7 nucleotides align to TRBD1. The CDR3 has 14 amino acids. Germline CDR1 reads SGHNT; CDR2 reads YYREEE (reference sequence). The V segment lost 1 base and the J segment 5 bases; nucleotides outside the gene matches: 5. CDR3 sequence reads: CASSLRGGGETQYF. DNA of the CDR3: TGTGCCAGCAGCTTGAGAGGGGGCGGGGAGACCCAGTACTTC.

The chain employs TRBV6-5 and TRBJ1-2; no reliable D call. The germline V gene has CDR1 MNHEY and CDR2 SVGAGI. V lost 6 bases and J 1 base, leaving 12 bases between the germline ends. The CDR3 runs to 14 residues. CDR3 nucleotides: TGTGCCAGCAGCCTCGGACGGAATAACTATGGCTACACCTTC. This encodes CASSLGRNNYGYTF.